A selection of T cell receptor beta chains follows, all from one sample in a study of blood T cell repertoires in COVID-19. The repertoire was sequenced with immunoSEQ multiplex PCR; TCRdb's copy has only in-frame clones and lacks some. The sample shows 95,000 to 150,000 clones, 69% of them seen only once. What was sequenced was peripheral blood. The receptors stem from a woman aged 70-85 years with acute or convalescent COVID-19. Both conserved end residues are part of each CDR3. The order of the fields is clone size, J gene, D gene, V gene, CDR3 DNA, CDR3 protein. The D gene is left open where the match is weak. The size entry is marked missing in some rows and otherwise reads once, few, many or a size class.

clone size: -
J gene: TRBJ2-7
D gene: -
V gene: TRBV11-2
CDR3 DNA: TGTGCCAGCAGCCCCGGGACACTGTCCTACGAGCAGTACTTC
CDR3 protein: CASSPGTLSYEQYF

clone size: once
J gene: TRBJ1-2
D gene: -
V gene: TRBV5-4
CDR3 DNA: TGTGCCAGCAGCTTGGCCGGTCAGGGTCGGGGCTACACCTTC
CDR3 protein: CASSLAGQGRGYTF

clone size: -
J gene: TRBJ1-2
D gene: -
V gene: TRBV20-1
CDR3 DNA: TGCAGTGCAGCTCAAGGCTACACCTTC
CDR3 protein: CSAAQGYTF

clone size: once
J gene: TRBJ2-7
D gene: TRBD2
V gene: TRBV5-4
CDR3 DNA: TGTGCCAGCAGCTTGGGGCTGGGGACTAGCGGGAGCGAGCAGTACTTC
CDR3 protein: CASSLGLGTSGSEQYF

clone size: -
J gene: TRBJ2-5
D gene: -
V gene: TRBV27
CDR3 DNA: TGTGCCAGCAGTTTATTTCCGGGATCGAGGCAAGAGACCCAGTACTTC
CDR3 protein: CASSLFPGSRQETQYF

clone size: few
J gene: TRBJ2-7
D gene: -
V gene: TRBV6-5
CDR3 DNA: TGTGCCAGCACATCCCCCGGGGGTTCCTACGAGCAGTACTTC
CDR3 protein: CASTSPGGSYEQYF

clone size: -
J gene: TRBJ2-7
D gene: -
V gene: TRBV6-6
CDR3 DNA: TGTGCCAGCTGGTTTACAGGGACCTCCTCCTACGAGCAGTACTTC
CDR3 protein: CASWFTGTSSYEQYF

clone size: -
J gene: TRBJ1-2
D gene: -
V gene: TRBV28
CDR3 DNA: TGTGCCAGCAGGGAGACGGCTAACCGCTATGGCTACACCTTC
CDR3 protein: CASRETANRYGYTF

clone size: -
J gene: TRBJ2-1
D gene: TRBD2
V gene: TRBV6-5
CDR3 DNA: TGTGCCAGCATTTCGACTAGCGGGGGGGCAAATGAGCAGTTCTTC
CDR3 protein: CASISTSGGANEQFF

clone size: -
J gene: TRBJ1-2
D gene: TRBD1
V gene: TRBV3-1/TRBV3-2
CDR3 DNA: TGTGCCAGCAGTCATTCAGGGGGCGCGTCCGCTAACTATGGCTACACCTTC
CDR3 protein: CASSHSGGASANYGYTF

clone size: -
J gene: TRBJ1-4
D gene: -
V gene: TRBV3-1/TRBV3-2
CDR3 DNA: TGTGCCAGCAGCCCCCCAGGGGTGGAGAGTGAAAAACTGTTTTTT
CDR3 protein: CASSPPGVESEKLFF

clone size: -
J gene: TRBJ2-7
D gene: -
V gene: TRBV10-3
CDR3 DNA: TGTGCCATCAGTGAGGGCCAGGGTCCCTACGAGCAGTACTTC
CDR3 protein: CAISEGQGPYEQYF

clone size: many
J gene: TRBJ2-6
D gene: TRBD1
V gene: TRBV28
CDR3 DNA: TGTGCCAGCAGTTTAGAGGGGGCCGGGGCCAACGTCCTGACTTTC
CDR3 protein: CASSLEGAGANVLTF

clone size: few
J gene: TRBJ1-2
D gene: TRBD1
V gene: TRBV9
CDR3 DNA: TGTGCCAGCAGCGCGACAGGGTCCGGCTACACCTTC
CDR3 protein: CASSATGSGYTF

clone size: -
J gene: TRBJ2-7
D gene: -
V gene: TRBV2
CDR3 DNA: TGTGCCAGCACAGCCCTTCGGGGAGCCGAGCAGTACTTC
CDR3 protein: CASTALRGAEQYF

clone size: -
J gene: TRBJ2-6
D gene: -
V gene: TRBV10-3
CDR3 DNA: TGTGCCATCAGTGAGCCGACTAAGAGCTCTGGGGCCAACGTCCTGACTTTC
CDR3 protein: CAISEPTKSSGANVLTF

clone size: -
J gene: TRBJ1-4
D gene: -
V gene: TRBV18
CDR3 DNA: TGTGCCAGCTCACCACAGGGGTCCGAGGAAAAACTGTTTTTT
CDR3 protein: CASSPQGSEEKLFF

clone size: -
J gene: TRBJ2-7
D gene: TRBD2
V gene: TRBV4-1
CDR3 DNA: TGCGCCAGCAGCCAAGTAGGCGGGAGTTACGAGCAGTACTTC
CDR3 protein: CASSQVGGSYEQYF

clone size: -
J gene: TRBJ2-2
D gene: TRBD2
V gene: TRBV5-1
CDR3 DNA: TGCGCCAGCAGCACCTCTGGACTAGCGGGGAACACCGGGGAGCTGTTTTTT
CDR3 protein: CASSTSGLAGNTGELFF

clone size: -
J gene: TRBJ2-2
D gene: -
V gene: TRBV13
CDR3 DNA: TGTGCCAGCAGCTTCACCAGGGCTGGAAACACCGGGGAGCTGTTTTTT
CDR3 protein: CASSFTRAGNTGELFF

clone size: -
J gene: TRBJ1-1
D gene: -
V gene: TRBV7-6
CDR3 DNA: TGTGCCAGCAGCGCAAGGAACAGGGCCACTGAAGCTTTCTTT
CDR3 protein: CASSARNRATEAFF

clone size: -
J gene: TRBJ1-3
D gene: TRBD1
V gene: TRBV9
CDR3 DNA: TGTGCCAGCAGCGTAGCCGTGACAGGGACTGGAAACACCATATATTTT
CDR3 protein: CASSVAVTGTGNTIYF

clone size: -
J gene: TRBJ2-7
D gene: TRBD2
V gene: TRBV5-1
CDR3 DNA: TGCGCCAGCAGCCCTGGACTAGCCTTGTACGAGCAGTACTTC
CDR3 protein: CASSPGLALYEQYF

clone size: -
J gene: TRBJ1-5
D gene: -
V gene: TRBV12-3/TRBV12-4
CDR3 DNA: TGTGCCAGCAGTAACGGGGGAAATCAGCCCCAGCATTTT
CDR3 protein: CASSNGGNQPQHF

clone size: -
J gene: TRBJ1-5
D gene: -
V gene: TRBV19
CDR3 DNA: TGTGCCAGTAGTATGGGAGAGCTTCGGCAGCCCCAGCATTTT
CDR3 protein: CASSMGELRQPQHF

clone size: -
J gene: TRBJ2-5
D gene: -
V gene: TRBV29-1
CDR3 DNA: TGCAGCGTTATGGACACTGCAGAGACCCAGTACTTC
CDR3 protein: CSVMDTAETQYF

clone size: few
J gene: TRBJ1-2
D gene: TRBD1
V gene: TRBV29-1
CDR3 DNA: TGCAGCGTTGAGGACAGGGCCCTCTATGGCTACACCTTC
CDR3 protein: CSVEDRALYGYTF

clone size: -
J gene: TRBJ1-2
D gene: -
V gene: TRBV7-2
CDR3 DNA: TGTGCCAGCAGCTTAATGACAGACTGGTACACCTTC
CDR3 protein: CASSLMTDWYTF

clone size: -
J gene: TRBJ2-1
D gene: -
V gene: TRBV3-1/TRBV3-2
CDR3 DNA: TGTGCCAGCAGCCAACTCTCCTACAATGAGCAGTTCTTC
CDR3 protein: CASSQLSYNEQFF

clone size: -
J gene: TRBJ1-4
D gene: -
V gene: TRBV4-1
CDR3 DNA: TGCGCCAGCAGCCAAGAGGGACAATCTAATGAAAAACTGTTTTTT
CDR3 protein: CASSQEGQSNEKLFF

clone size: -
J gene: TRBJ1-1
D gene: -
V gene: TRBV6-5
CDR3 DNA: TGTGCCAGCAGTTACCAGGACAGTTCCACTGAAGCTTTCTTT
CDR3 protein: CASSYQDSSTEAFF

clone size: once
J gene: TRBJ2-5
D gene: -
V gene: TRBV27
CDR3 DNA: TGTGCCAGCAGTAAGGGACAATCCCAAGAGACCCAGTACTTC
CDR3 protein: CASSKGQSQETQYF

clone size: -
J gene: TRBJ2-2
D gene: TRBD2
V gene: TRBV5-4
CDR3 DNA: TGTGCCAGCAGCCCGTTCGCGGGAGGGACAGTCGGGGAGCTGTTTTTT
CDR3 protein: CASSPFAGGTVGELFF

clone size: -
J gene: TRBJ2-2
D gene: -
V gene: TRBV14
CDR3 DNA: TGTGCCAGCAGCCAAGTACTTAGCGGGGAGCTGTTTTTT
CDR3 protein: CASSQVLSGELFF

clone size: -
J gene: TRBJ2-3
D gene: TRBD2
V gene: TRBV15
CDR3 DNA: TGTGCCACCAGCAGGGGTGCTAGCGGGGGCAAAACGGAGACGCAGTATTTT
CDR3 protein: CATSRGASGGKTETQYF

clone size: many
J gene: TRBJ2-1
D gene: -
V gene: TRBV14
CDR3 DNA: TGTGCCAGCAGCCAAGCAGGGTGGATGGTCAGTCCGTTCTTC
CDR3 protein: CASSQAGWMVSPFF

clone size: -
J gene: TRBJ1-2
D gene: -
V gene: TRBV7-9
CDR3 DNA: TGTGCCAGCAGCCAAAACAGGGTTCGTCTTGGCTACACCTTC
CDR3 protein: CASSQNRVRLGYTF

clone size: -
J gene: TRBJ1-1
D gene: -
V gene: TRBV10-3
CDR3 DNA: TGTGCCATCAGTTCCGGGGTCAGCATCGGAGCTTTCTTT
CDR3 protein: CAISSGVSIGAFF

clone size: -
J gene: TRBJ2-3
D gene: TRBD1
V gene: TRBV6-5
CDR3 DNA: TGTGCCAGCAGTTGGACAGGGGGAGATACGCAGTATTTT
CDR3 protein: CASSWTGGDTQYF

clone size: -
J gene: TRBJ2-2
D gene: TRBD2
V gene: TRBV5-1
CDR3 DNA: TGCGCCAGCAGCTCCCGGCCGCTAGCGGCTAAAGGGGAGCTGTTTTTT
CDR3 protein: CASSSRPLAAKGELFF

clone size: -
J gene: TRBJ1-5
D gene: -
V gene: TRBV6-1
CDR3 DNA: TGTGCCAGCAGTGACAGAGGTCATCAGCCCCAGCATTTT
CDR3 protein: CASSDRGHQPQHF